This TCR beta chain was sequenced in a study of T cells in localized non-small cell lung cancer. Notes on the study in general: Only one tumor region was sequenced, so heterogeneity remains possible.

There are 11 residues in the CDR3. Trimming removed 5 bases at V and 4 bases at J, with 6 bases between. Germline CDR1 reads SGHAT; CDR2 reads FQNNGV. Details on this clone: What it binds is not known.

This table comes from immunoSEQ multiplex PCR, and its TCRdb copy is limited to in-frame clones, with some not included. The sample lists roughly 33,000 clones, about nine tenths occurring once. This specimen was peripheral blood, taken before any cancer treatment. The receptor was isolated from a man between 40 and 70 years old with stage I lung adenocarcinoma. The rearrangement links TRBV11-2 to TRBJ2-7; a weak D match, TRBD1 (5 bases). The CDR3, as DNA: TGTGCCAGCAGCAACAGGTACGAGCAGTACTTC. Its protein product is CASSNRYEQYF. Using reference TRBV11-2 and TRBJ2-7 for the parts outside the CDR3, the full variable domain is EAGVAQSPRYKIIEKRQSVAFWCNPISGHATLYWYQQILGQGPKLLIQFQNNGVVDDSQLPKDRFSAERLKGVDSTLKIQPAKLEDSAVYLCASSNRYEQYFGPGTRLTVT.